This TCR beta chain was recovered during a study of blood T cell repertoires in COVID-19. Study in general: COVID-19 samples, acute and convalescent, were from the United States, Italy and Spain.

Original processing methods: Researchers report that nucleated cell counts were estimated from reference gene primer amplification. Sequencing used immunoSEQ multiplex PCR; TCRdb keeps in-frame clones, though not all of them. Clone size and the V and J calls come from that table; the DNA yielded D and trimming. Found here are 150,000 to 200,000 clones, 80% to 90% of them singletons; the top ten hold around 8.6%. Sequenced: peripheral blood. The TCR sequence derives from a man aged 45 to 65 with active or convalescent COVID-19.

The CDR3 protein is CASSPPGTSGSYNEQFF. In nucleotides, the CDR3 is TGTGCCAGCAGTCCCCCCGGGACTAGCGGGAGCTACAATGAGCAGTTCTTC. The gene calls are TRBV28 and TRBJ2-1; 14 positions match TRBD2. CDR1 is MDHEN, CDR2 SYDVKM, per germline. The V gene end was trimmed by 5 bases and the J gene end by 3 bases; junction bases not matched to a gene: 6. CDR3 size: 17 residues.